This T cell receptor beta chain was captured in a study of cytomegalovirus exposure and HLA in healthy donors. With 60 Vbeta and 13 Jbeta primers, the PCR was carried out. TCRdb's copy holds only in-frame clones and misses some; the assay was immunoSEQ multiplex PCR. The table shows some 180,000 clones, with roughly 87% occurring only once. Note on this clone: Its matching antigen is unknown.

Study-level findings and limits: TCR beta V- and J-gene trimming was later associated with a missense DCLRE1C variant.

This CDR3 has 16 residues. Germline V gives CDR1 MNHEY, CDR2 SMNVEV (reference sequence). V lost 2 bases and J 1 base, leaving 14 bases between the germline ends. This chain connects TRBV27 to TRBJ1-1; the D gene is possibly TRBD1 (5 bases). The sequenced material came from PBMCs. This TCR was sampled from a girl in the first two years of life in good health and CMV-seronegative. CDR3 in DNA: TGTGCCAGCAGTTTAGGGGGACTTAAAACGAACACTGAAGCTTTCTTT. It is translated as CASSLGGLKTNTEAFF.